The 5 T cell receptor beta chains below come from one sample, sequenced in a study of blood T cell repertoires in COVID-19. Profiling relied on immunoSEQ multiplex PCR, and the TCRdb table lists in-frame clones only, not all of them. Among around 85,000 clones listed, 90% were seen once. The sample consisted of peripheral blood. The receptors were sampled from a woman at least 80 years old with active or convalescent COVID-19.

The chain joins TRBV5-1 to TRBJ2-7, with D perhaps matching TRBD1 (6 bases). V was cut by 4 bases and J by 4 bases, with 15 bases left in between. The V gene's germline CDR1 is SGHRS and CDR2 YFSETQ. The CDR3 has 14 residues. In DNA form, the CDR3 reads TGCGCCAGCAGCCCACGGGACACATCTTACGAGCAGTACTTC. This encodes CASSPRDTSYEQYF.

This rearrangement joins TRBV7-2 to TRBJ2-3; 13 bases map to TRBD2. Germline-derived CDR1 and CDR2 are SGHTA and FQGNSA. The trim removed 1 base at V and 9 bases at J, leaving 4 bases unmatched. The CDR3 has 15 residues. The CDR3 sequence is CASSLVLAGGPTQYF. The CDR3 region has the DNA TGTGCCAGCAGCTTAGTACTAGCGGGAGGGCCAACGCAGTATTTT.

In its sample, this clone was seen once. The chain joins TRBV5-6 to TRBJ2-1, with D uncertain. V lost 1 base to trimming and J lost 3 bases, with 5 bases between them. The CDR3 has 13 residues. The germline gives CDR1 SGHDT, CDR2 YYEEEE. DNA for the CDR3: TGTGCCAGCAGCTTGTCAATCTACAATGAGCAGTTCTTC. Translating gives CASSLSIYNEQFF.

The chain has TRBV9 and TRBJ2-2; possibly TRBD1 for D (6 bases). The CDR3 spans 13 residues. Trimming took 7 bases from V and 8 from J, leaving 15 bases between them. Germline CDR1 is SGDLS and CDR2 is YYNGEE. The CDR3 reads CASEDRRRGELFF. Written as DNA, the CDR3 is TGTGCCAGCGAAGACAGGAGGAGGGGGGAGCTGTTTTTT.

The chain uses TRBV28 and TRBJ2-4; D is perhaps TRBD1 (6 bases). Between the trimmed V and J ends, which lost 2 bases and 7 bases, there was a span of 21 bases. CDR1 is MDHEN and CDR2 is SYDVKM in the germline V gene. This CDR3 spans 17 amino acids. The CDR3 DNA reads TGTGCCAGCAGTTTAGGGGGTGCAGGGGTCCTCCTTAACATTCAGTACTTC. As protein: CASSLGGAGVLLNIQYF.